This TCR beta chain was sequenced during a study of T cell responses to AZD1222 COVID-19 vaccine. At the level of the study: Timing groups of about 4 and about 12 weeks for second doses were pooled.

Overall study results and limits: Only after the peak T cell response were repertoires sampled.

Trimming at V came to 2 bases and at J to 6 bases, leaving 7 bases not matched to a gene. The CDR3 loop spans 14 amino acids. Germline loops: CDR1 SGHKS, CDR2 YYEKEE (reference sequence). For this clone: Antigen: not known.

Using immunoSEQ multiplex PCR, the repertoire was profiled, and TCRdb retains in-frame clones only, with some absent. Among 170,000 or so clones listed, about nine tenths were seen once. Sequencing used peripheral blood, obtained on day 0 of AZD1222 vaccination. This chain connects TRBV5-5 to TRBJ2-7; 8 nucleotides match TRBD1. The sequence was obtained from an adult in good health. CDR3 protein: CASSFGQGAAEQYF. CDR3 coding DNA: TGTGCCAGCAGCTTCGGCCAGGGGGCTGCCGAGCAGTACTTC.